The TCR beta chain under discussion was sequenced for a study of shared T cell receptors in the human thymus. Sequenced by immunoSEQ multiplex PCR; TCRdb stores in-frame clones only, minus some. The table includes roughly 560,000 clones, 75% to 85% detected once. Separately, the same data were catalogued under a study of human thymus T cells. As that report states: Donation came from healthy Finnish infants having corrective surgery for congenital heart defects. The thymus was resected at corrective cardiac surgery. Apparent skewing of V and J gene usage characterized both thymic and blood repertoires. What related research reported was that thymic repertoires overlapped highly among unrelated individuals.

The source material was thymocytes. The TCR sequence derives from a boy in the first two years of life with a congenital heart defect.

The CDR3, as DNA: TGTGCCAGCAGCCCCGGGAGTAGCACCTACGAGCAGTACTTC. Its translation: CASSPGSSTYEQYF. The J gene is TRBJ2-7, the V gene TRBV25-1, with TRBD2 as a possible D gene (6 bases). The CDR3 has 14 residues. The ends were cut back, 6 bases at V and 2 bases at J, with 14 bases in the middle. The germline CDR1 and CDR2 sequences are MGHDK and SYGVNS.